The present TCR beta chain was sequenced within a study of T cell changes during pregnancy in multiple sclerosis. The germline gives CDR1 MDHEN, CDR2 SYDVKM. This CDR3 has 16 residues. Germline trimming cut 6 bases from V and 2 bases from J; bases unmatched to any gene: 8. Produced via immunoSEQ multiplex PCR; TCRdb's table is partial and in-frame only. The table includes about 70,000 clones, roughly 92% detected once. Here the sequenced sample was peripheral blood, taken before pregnancy. The J gene is TRBJ2-5, the V gene TRBV28; 11 bases fit TRBD2. This receptor was taken from a female donor with multiple sclerosis, enrolled in a pregnancy study. CDR3 residues: CASRRGLAVQQETQYF. As DNA, the CDR3 is TGTGCCAGCAGACGGGGACTAGCGGTACAACAAGAGACCCAGTACTTC.